This is a list of T cell receptor beta chains from one sample in a study of shared clonotypes between healthy human individuals. Some clones are missing from TCRdb's copy, which holds only in-frame ones; the method was immunoSEQ multiplex PCR. The table shows 550,000 to 750,000 clones, with about 90% occurring only once. The sample consisted of naive CD8+ T cells sorted from blood. These TCRs come from a man younger than 45 in good health. Each CDR3 is given with its conserved first and last residue. A D gene is named only where the DNA matches it firmly. The size of a clone is reported for some rows only, either as once, few or many, or as a class for expanded clones.

-,TRBV28,TRBJ1-5,-,CASSFNQPQHF,TGTGCCAGCAGTTTCAATCAGCCCCAGCATTTT
TRBD1,TRBV9,TRBJ1-4,-,CASSVQGDGNEKLFF,TGTGCCAGCAGCGTACAGGGGGACGGTAATGAAAAACTGTTTTTT
TRBD2,TRBV5-4,TRBJ2-7,-,CASSPIAGGTYEQYF,TGTGCCAGCAGCCCTATAGCGGGAGGGACCTACGAGCAGTACTTC
-,TRBV28,TRBJ1-3,once,CASSLRIASGNTIYF,TGTGCCAGCAGTTTACGAATAGCATCTGGAAACACCATATATTTT
-,TRBV28,TRBJ2-6,-,CASTLWGSGANVLTF,TGTGCCAGCACCCTCTGGGGATCTGGGGCCAACGTCCTGACTTTC
TRBD2,TRBV4-2,TRBJ2-7,-,CASSQEGTSGSYEQYF,TGTGCCAGCAGCCAGGAAGGGACTAGCGGTTCCTACGAGCAGTACTTC
-,TRBV19,TRBJ1-1,-,CASSLGITEAFF,TGTGCCAGTAGTTTAGGGATCACTGAAGCTTTCTTT
-,TRBV27,TRBJ2-7,-,CASSSGAYEQYF,TGTGCCAGCAGTTCCGGTGCCTACGAGCAGTACTTC
-,TRBV27,TRBJ2-7,once,CASSLGSYYEQYF,TGTGCCAGCAGTTTGGGCAGTTACTACGAGCAGTACTTC
TRBD1,TRBV19,TRBJ2-1,few,CASRPKTGALEQFF,TGTGCCAGTAGACCTAAGACAGGGGCTCTTGAGCAGTTCTTC
-,TRBV7-9,TRBJ2-1,-,CASSLLSSYNEQFF,TGTGCCAGCAGCTTATTAAGCTCCTACAATGAGCAGTTCTTC
-,TRBV19,TRBJ2-7,-,CASSAGGYEQYF,TGTGCCAGTAGTGCGGGTGGCTACGAGCAGTACTTC
-,TRBV7-6,TRBJ2-5,-,CASSSFGLGGSQGETQYF,TGTGCCAGCAGCTCCTTTGGACTAGGGGGGTCACAAGGAGAGACCCAGTACTTC
TRBD1,TRBV27,TRBJ1-3,-,CASSLRGGQAISGNTIYF,TGTGCCAGCAGTTTAAGGGGGGGACAGGCGATCTCTGGAAACACCATATATTTT
-,TRBV7-9,TRBJ2-7,-,CASSRAAYEQYF,TGTGCCAGCAGTCGGGCGGCCTACGAGCAGTACTTC
-,TRBV4-1,TRBJ2-2,-,CASSQDLAEVNTGELFF,TGCGCCAGCAGCCAAGACTTAGCGGAGGTAAACACCGGGGAGCTGTTTTTT
-,TRBV7-2,TRBJ2-7,-,CASKPTRSPAYEQYF,TGTGCCAGCAAGCCCACCCGGAGCCCTGCCTACGAGCAGTACTTC
-,TRBV7-9,TRBJ1-2,-,CAGQRINYGYTF,TGTGCCGGCCAGCGGATTAACTATGGCTACACCTTC
-,TRBV6-5,TRBJ1-5,-,CASSYSSNQPQHF,TGTGCCAGCAGTTACTCGAGCAATCAGCCCCAGCATTTT
TRBD1,TRBV7-9,TRBJ2-1,-,CASSSGGDRAYNEQFF,TGTGCCAGCAGCTCGGGTGGAGACAGGGCCTACAATGAGCAGTTCTTC
-,TRBV7-9,TRBJ2-5,-,CASRSFVLPLETQYF,TGTGCCAGCAGGTCGTTTGTCCTCCCGTTGGAGACCCAGTACTTC
TRBD2,TRBV10-2,TRBJ2-1,-,CAILRPGLAGLGLSYNEQFF,TGCGCCATCTTACGGCCGGGACTAGCGGGCCTCGGTTTGTCCTACAATGAGCAGTTCTTC
-,TRBV6-6,TRBJ1-1,-,CASSYQDTEAFF,TGTGCCAGCAGTTACCAGGACACTGAAGCTTTCTTT
-,TRBV6-6,TRBJ1-1,-,CASSLAGSEAFF,TGTGCCAGCAGCCTCGCCGGGTCTGAAGCTTTCTTT
-,TRBV7-9,TRBJ2-5,-,CASSFPQRRSEYF,TGTGCCAGCAGCTTCCCCCAGAGAAGGTCCGAGTACTTC
TRBD1,TRBV4-3,TRBJ2-1,-,CASSLHRGQYNEQFF,TGCGCCAGCAGCCTCCACAGGGGTCAATACAATGAGCAGTTCTTC
-,TRBV11-2,TRBJ2-3,-,CASSPVARTDTQYF,TGTGCCAGCAGCCCGGTCGCTAGAACAGATACGCAGTATTTT
-,TRBV27,TRBJ1-1,-,CASSLGGKATEAFF,TGTGCCAGCAGTCTGGGGGGGAAGGCCACTGAAGCTTTCTTT
TRBD1,TRBV5-1,TRBJ2-7,-,CASSLGDSNYEQYF,TGCGCCAGCAGCTTGGGGGACAGCAACTACGAGCAGTACTTC
-,TRBV28,TRBJ2-3,-,CASSLVAGNIPDTQYF,TGTGCCAGCAGTTTAGTGGCGGGCAACATTCCAGATACGCAGTATTTT
TRBD2,TRBV7-2,TRBJ2-7,once,CASSFPGTSGMSSYEQYF,TGTGCCAGCAGCTTTCCCGGGACTAGCGGGATGAGCTCCTACGAGCAGTACTTC
TRBD2,TRBV27,TRBJ2-1,-,CASSPGLAGVDEQFF,TGTGCCAGCAGTCCCGGACTAGCGGGAGTCGATGAGCAGTTCTTC
TRBD2,TRBV27,TRBJ2-1,-,CASSFGGSNEQFF,TGTGCCAGCAGTTTCGGGGGGAGTAATGAGCAGTTCTTC
-,TRBV6-5,TRBJ1-2,once,CASGPVGGYYGYTF,TGTGCCAGCGGACCTGTTGGTGGCTACTATGGCTACACCTTC
-,TRBV7-9,TRBJ2-7,-,CASGPGPYEQYF,TGTGCCAGCGGTCCGGGACCCTACGAGCAGTACTTC
TRBD2,TRBV29-1,TRBJ2-7,-,CSVELGTSGKFEQYF,TGCAGCGTTGAACTTGGGACTAGCGGAAAGTTCGAGCAGTACTTC
TRBD2,TRBV6-1,TRBJ2-5,once,CASSEELSWTSGSGMETQYF,TGTGCCAGCAGTGAGGAACTTTCCTGGACTAGCGGGTCCGGGATGGAGACCCAGTACTTC